This T cell receptor beta chain was recovered during a study of T-cell memory formation after mild COVID-19. Study findings and constraints: Detection of some responders pre-infection suggested pre-existing cross-reactive memory T cells participated. Clonal second-wave expansions that peaked on day 37 had unconfirmed SARS-CoV-2 specificity. A second wave expanding day 15 to 37 was CD4+-biased; contracting clones were balanced.

Constant-segment primers were used for 5'RACE, and the resulting TCR alpha and TCR beta cDNA libraries carried sample barcodes and UMIs. One entry per CDR3 protein, called by TCRdb with MiXCR from the 5' RACE reads. The sample records roughly 130,000 distinct CDR3 sequences, roughly 6.2% being singletons. From germline, CDR1 is LNHDA and CDR2 SQIVND (reference sequence). This CDR3 has 17 amino acids. Unmatched junction bases numbered 10, after V lost 0 bases and J lost 6 bases. This clonotype was detected many times. The antigen remains unidentified. J is TRBJ2-1 and V is TRBV19; 8 bases are a match to TRBD2. The sample consisted of PBMCs or a T cell subset sorted from them (not recorded which). The sequence was collected from an adult woman who had mild COVID-19 (a few samples of this study predate the infection). Cell type and time point are not known. The CDR3 nucleotides are TGTGCCAGTAGTATAGACCAACTCGGACTAGCTGGCAATGAGCAGTTCTTC. It encodes CASSIDQLGLAGNEQFF. The whole variable domain, remainder taken from reference TRBV19 and TRBJ2-1, is DGGITQSPKYLFRKEGQNVTLSCEQNLNHDAMYWYRQDPGQGLRLIYYSQIVNDFQKGDIAEGYSVSREKKESFPLTVTSAQKNPTAFYLCASSIDQLGLAGNEQFFGPGTRLTVL.